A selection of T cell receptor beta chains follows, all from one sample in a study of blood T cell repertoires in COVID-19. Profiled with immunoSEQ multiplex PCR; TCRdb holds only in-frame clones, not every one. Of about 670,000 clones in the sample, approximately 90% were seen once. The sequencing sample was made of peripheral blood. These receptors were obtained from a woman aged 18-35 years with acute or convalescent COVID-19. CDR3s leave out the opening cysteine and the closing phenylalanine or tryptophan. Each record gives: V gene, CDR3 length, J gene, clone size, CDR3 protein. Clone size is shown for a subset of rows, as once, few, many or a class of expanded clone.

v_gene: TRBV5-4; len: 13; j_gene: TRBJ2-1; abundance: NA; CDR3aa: ASSLESMVNNEQF
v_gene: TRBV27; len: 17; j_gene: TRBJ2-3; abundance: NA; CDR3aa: ASSPLDRGGVNSTDTQY
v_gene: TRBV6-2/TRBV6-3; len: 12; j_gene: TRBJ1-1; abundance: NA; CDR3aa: ASSIQGALTEAF
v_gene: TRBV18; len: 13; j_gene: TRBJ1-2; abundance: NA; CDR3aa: ASSPTGDRAGSYT
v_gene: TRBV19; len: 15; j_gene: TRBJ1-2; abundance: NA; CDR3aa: ASSPWTGAVSGYGYT
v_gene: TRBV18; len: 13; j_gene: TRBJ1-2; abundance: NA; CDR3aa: ASSLGQGLRYGYT
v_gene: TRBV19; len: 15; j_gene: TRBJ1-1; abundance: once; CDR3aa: ASSPLGRRISLTQAF
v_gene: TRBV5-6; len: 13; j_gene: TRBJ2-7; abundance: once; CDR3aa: ASSLIESPTEEQY
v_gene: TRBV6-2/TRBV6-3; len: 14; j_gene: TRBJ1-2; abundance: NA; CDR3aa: ASSYGVWGAFYGYT
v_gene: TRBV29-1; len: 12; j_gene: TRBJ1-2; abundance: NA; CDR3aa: SVQFIRGRWGYT
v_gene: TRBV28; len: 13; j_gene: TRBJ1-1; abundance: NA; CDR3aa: ASSYQGVMNTEAF
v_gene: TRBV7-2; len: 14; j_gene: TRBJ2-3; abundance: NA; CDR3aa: ASSLQSGGGTDTQY
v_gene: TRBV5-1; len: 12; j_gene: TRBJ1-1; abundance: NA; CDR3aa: ASSLGGSRTEAF
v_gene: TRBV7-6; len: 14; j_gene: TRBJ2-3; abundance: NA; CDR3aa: ASSWDSGGAWDTQY
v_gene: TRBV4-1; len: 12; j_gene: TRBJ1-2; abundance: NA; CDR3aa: ASSQVNSNYGYT
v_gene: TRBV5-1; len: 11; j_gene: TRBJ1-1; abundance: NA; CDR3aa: ASSNAGVTEAF